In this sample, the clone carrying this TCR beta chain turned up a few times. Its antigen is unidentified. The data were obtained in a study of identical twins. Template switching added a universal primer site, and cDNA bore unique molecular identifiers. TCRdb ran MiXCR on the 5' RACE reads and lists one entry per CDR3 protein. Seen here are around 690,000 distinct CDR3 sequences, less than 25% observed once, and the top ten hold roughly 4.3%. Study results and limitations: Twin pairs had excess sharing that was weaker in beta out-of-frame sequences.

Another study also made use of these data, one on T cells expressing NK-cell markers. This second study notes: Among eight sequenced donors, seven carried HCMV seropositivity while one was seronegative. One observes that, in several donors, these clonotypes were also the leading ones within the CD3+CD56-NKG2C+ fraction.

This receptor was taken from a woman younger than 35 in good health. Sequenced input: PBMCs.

The CDR3 region is CASSQDSPSYNEQFF. The CDR3 DNA follows: TGCGCCAGCAGCCAAGACTCTCCTTCCTACAATGAGCAGTTCTTC. This chain uses TRBV4-3 with TRBJ2-1; D remains unclear. V was shortened by 0 bases and J by 1 base, with 7 bases between the two germline ends. Germline CDR1 reads LGHNA; CDR2 reads YSLEER. This CDR3 comprises 15 residues.